This T cell receptor beta chain emerged from a study of cytomegalovirus exposure and HLA in healthy donors (TCRdb year 2017). With regard to the full study: According to a later analysis, one platform produced both the roughly 130 validation repertoires and the roughly 640 repertoires of the first cohort. The aim of the study was to test whether cataloging public T cell receptors could identify signatures of past pathogen exposure. Along with the approximately 700-subject first cohort, a separate validation cohort of more than 90 different subjects was used. High-throughput TCR immunosequencing, statistical association of individual TCRs with disease status, and machine learning were combined to predict cytomegalovirus infection status.

What the work shows at the level of the full study, not this receptor alone: Cytomegalovirus status was reported to be diagnosed by the classifier with high specificity and sensitivity in both the original and validation cohorts. In vitro tests confirmed that a few of the cytomegalovirus-associated TCR beta chains recognize cytomegalovirus antigens. According to the authors, the approach could potentially be generalized to other disease states and immunological phenotypes. The study gave a list of about 170 TCR beta chains associated with cytomegalovirus. Most TCR sequences were seen in very few donors, while some public TCRs were found in many individuals. In a later analysis, TCRs clustered in the first cohort were found to also tend to co-occur in the 130 or so validation repertoires, with 94% of cluster scores above 0. The validation cohort had no HLA typing available for a later analysis, so co-occurrence within that cohort was assessed over all 120 or so repertoires.

Library creation used the immunoSEQ multiplex PCR assay. As for how the authors treated the data: To diagnose cytomegalovirus status from the catalog of TCR beta chain sequences, a statistical classification framework was built. In its TCRdb copy, this immuneACCESS table keeps in-frame sequences only and misses some clones. Where compared with another copy, unresolved V genes explain less than half of these, and the others have no known cause. V, J and clone size reflect that table, while D and trimming were determined from the DNA. The sample table records approximately 200,000 clones; 84% of these occur just once. The ten most abundant clones make up around an eighth of the sample. At the junction V is shortened by 8 bases and J by 2 bases, with 13 bases in between. The CDR3 sequence holds 13 residues, the cysteine and phenylalanine included. Only CDR3 DNA remains: 39 bases, in frame from the first base. CDR1 is given as LNHDA and CDR2 as SQIVND, both from the germline V gene (reference sequence).

Donors formed part of the validation cohort, which comprised over a hundred subjects and was distinct from the first cohort of 666 subjects. In the case of this clone: It has no known antigen specificity. Base qualities are not at hand, and no much larger clone is one base apart.

This TCR was recovered from a woman aged 25-40 years in good health and CMV-seropositive. The chain uses TRBV19 and TRBJ2-7; the D gene is possibly TRBD2, with 5 bases matching. The sample was PBMCs. The CDR3 amino acid sequence is: CASEGRSTYEQYF. In nucleotide form, the sequence is TGTGCCAGTGAGGGCAGGAGTACCTACGAGCAGTACTTC. Outside the CDR3, residues come from the reference TRBV19 and TRBJ2-7 proteins, so the full variable domain is: DGGITQSPKYLFRKEGQNVTLSCEQNLNHDAMYWYRQDPGQGLRLIYYSQIVNDFQKGDIAEGYSVSREKKESFPLTVTSAQKNPTAFYLCASEGRSTYEQYFGPGTRLTVT.